A single sample is the source of the 3 T cell receptor beta chains below, sequenced in a study of T-cell reconstitution after alpha-beta-depleted transplantation in children. During its preparation, the TCRbeta library received unique molecular identifiers. In TCRdb, the PCR reads were re-called with MiXCR into one record per CDR3 protein. The sample shows 440,000 or so distinct CDR3 sequences, about 45% of them seen only once. This material consisted of PBMCs, taken before TCRalphabeta/CD19-depleted stem cell transplant. These receptors came from a girl between 2 and 10 years old with aplastic anemia, due to receive a stem cell transplant.

The chain carries TRBV11-2 and TRBJ2-1; 8 nucleotides align to TRBD2. J gave up 7 bases and V 2 bases, and 7 bases lay outside the gene matches. This CDR3 spans 15 amino acids. Germline assignment: CDR1 SGHAT and CDR2 FQNNGV. CDR3 region: CASSLMGGRRNEQFF. DNA for the CDR3: TGTGCCAGCAGCTTAATGGGCGGGAGGAGAAATGAGCAGTTCTTC.

This clonotype was detected ten times or more. The CDR3 loop is CASSEQRREPLFF. CDR3 DNA sequence: TGCGCCAGCAGTGAGCAAAGGCGGGAGCCTTTATTCTTC. This chain links TRBV10-1 with TRBJ2-1, with TRBD2 matching over 7 bases. Per germline, CDR1 WNHNN and CDR2 SYGVQD (reference sequence). The CDR3 contains 13 residues. V shed 2 bases, J shed 16 bases, and the junction held 11 bases outside the gene matches.

The chain has TRBV13 and TRBJ2-1; D gene ambiguous. Germline CDR1 and CDR2: PRHDT and FYEKMQ (reference sequence). The V and J ends lost 0 bases and 13 bases respectively, with 13 bases between them. The CDR3 is 13 residues long. For the CDR3, the DNA is TGTGCCAGCAGCTTAGGCCAGGCCTTTATCCAGTTCTTC. The encoded protein is CASSLGQAFIQFF.